Shown below are 9 T cell receptor beta chains from a single sample sequenced in a study of Graves' ophthalmopathy and Graves' hyperthyroidism. Researchers took RNA transcripts and amplified TCR beta CDR3 regions from them. RT-PCR with HTBI primers came first, then second-round multiplex PCR. TCRdb fed the multiplex PCR reads into MiXCR, producing one record per CDR3 protein. The sample shows roughly 220,000 distinct CDR3 sequences, around 42% of them seen only once. Source material: peripheral blood. These receptors all come from an adult man with Graves' ophthalmopathy.

This clonotype was seen a few times. The chain joins TRBV12-3 or TRBV12-4 to TRBJ1-2; D might be TRBD1 (5 bases). The CDR3 length is 12 residues. Trimming cost V 6 bases and J 6 bases, with 11 bases left between them. The CDR3 DNA reads TGTGCCAGCAGAGGGACCTGGGATGGCTACACCTTC. It encodes CASRGTWDGYTF.

J is TRBJ1-1 and V is TRBV7-9, with a possible D match to TRBD1 (5 bases). The CDR3 is made up of 18 amino acids. Trimming took off 1 base at V and 1 base at J, with 19 bases between the two ends. Germline V gene data show CDR1 as SEHNR and CDR2 as FQNEAQ (reference sequence). CDR3 residues: CASSLVLLGLHRNTEAFF. CDR3 DNA: TGTGCCAGCAGCTTAGTACTTTTGGGGCTCCATAGGAACACTGAAGCTTTCTTT.

Ten or more counts support this clonotype. The V and J genes are TRBV10-3 and TRBJ2-5; D is undetermined. Trimming shortened V by 3 bases and J by 0 bases, and 8 bases separated the two germline ends. Germline CDR1 and CDR2: ENHRY and SYGVKD. CDR3 length: 14 residues. The DNA for the CDR3 is TGTGCCATCAGTGATTCCGACTACCAAGAGACCCAGTACTTC. This codes for CAISDSDYQETQYF.

The chain joins TRBV7-9 to TRBJ2-2; 7 positions agree with TRBD1. Losses at the gene ends were 6 bases for V and 0 bases for J; bases not matched to a gene: 4. CDR1 is SEHNR, CDR2 FQNEAQ, per germline (reference sequence). This CDR3 is 15 amino acids long. CDR3 amino acids: CASRQTGANTGELFF. DNA for the CDR3: TGTGCCAGCAGGCAAACAGGGGCGAACACCGGGGAGCTGTTTTTT.

This clonotype was detected once. The genes are TRBV24-1 and TRBJ1-5, with D perhaps matching TRBD1 (6 bases). Germline lookup yields CDR1 KGHDR and CDR2 SFDVKD. Trimming removed 11 bases at V and 2 bases at J, with 15 bases between. CDR3 length: 14 residues. Here the CDR3 reads CASGSQGRNQPQHF. The CDR3 coding sequence is TGTGCCAGCGGCTCACAGGGTCGCAATCAGCCCCAGCATTTT.

This clonotype was detected a few times. The rearrangement links TRBV20-1 to TRBJ2-7, with TRBD2 matching over 7 bases. The V gene's germline CDR1 is DFQATT and CDR2 SNEGSKA (reference sequence). The CDR3 is 14 amino acids. With 6 bases clipped from V and 0 bases from J, the junction kept 8 bases outside the gene matches. This CDR3 is CSARLADSSYEQYF. The CDR3 bases are TGCAGTGCAAGGCTAGCGGATAGCTCCTACGAGCAGTACTTC.

This clonotype was observed at least ten times. This chain uses TRBV29-1 with TRBJ1-2; D gene unclear. With 4 bases removed from V and 6 bases from J, the gap between germline ends came to 15 bases. This CDR3 contains 13 residues. Per germline, CDR1 SQVTM and CDR2 ANQGSEA. CDR3 coding DNA: TGCAGCGTTGTACCCTCGGCAGTCGATGGCTACACCTTC. This sequence encodes CSVVPSAVDGYTF. Full variable domain (missing parts from reference TRBV29-1 and TRBJ1-2): SAVISQKPSRDICQRGTSLTIQCQVDSQVTMMFWYRQQPGQSLTLIATANQGSEATYESGFVIDKFPISRPNLTFSTLTVSNMSPEDSSIYLCSVVPSAVDGYTFGSGTRLTVV.

On this clonotype: Lacking the conserved final phenylalanine or tryptophan, this CDR3 likely reflects a read error. The rearrangement links TRBV20-1 to TRBJ2-5; TRBD2 aligns across 8 bases. The junction had 4 bases not matched to a gene; V was cut back by 2 bases and J by 2 bases. CDR3 size: 14 residues. Germline-derived CDR1 and CDR2 are DFQATT and SNEGSKA (reference sequence). CDR3 nucleotide sequence: TGCAGTGCTAGATTCGGGAGGGCACAAGAGACCCAGTACCTC. It codes for CSARFGRAQETQYL.

The chain is built from TRBV19 and TRBJ1-2; D may be TRBD1 (6 bases). V lost 6 bases and J lost 6, with 17 bases in between. The CDR3 totals 14 residues. Germline CDR1 is LNHDA and CDR2 is SQIVND (reference sequence). The CDR3 sequence: CASRPPDRHNGYTF. In DNA form, the CDR3 reads TGTGCCAGTAGACCCCCGGACAGACACAATGGCTACACCTTC.